Here is one T cell receptor beta chain with its context. Its antigen is currently unknown. This entry is derived from a study of cytomegalovirus exposure and HLA in healthy donors. General study results and limits: When analyzed later, the rates of TCR association showed variation by HLA locus, with DRB1 the most and HLA-C the fewest. In vitro data verified three CMV-associated chains as specific for CMV antigens.

Use of 60 Vbeta and 13 Jbeta primers characterized the PCR. Libraries were prepared by immunoSEQ multiplex PCR; TCRdb keeps only in-frame clonotypes and omits some of them. The sample holds fewer than 200,000 clones, roughly nine tenths seen once. The sequencing sample was made of PBMCs. The TCR originated in a girl younger than two in good health and CMV-seronegative.

This chain's CDR3 is CASSYTSGNTIYF. Written as DNA, the CDR3 is TGTGCCAGCAGTTATACTTCCGGAAACACCATATATTTT. The chain uses TRBV6-6 and TRBJ1-3, with D uncertain. Germline values: CDR1 MNHNY, CDR2 SVGAGI (reference sequence). The CDR3 sequence is 13 residues long. V gave up 3 bases and J gave up 4 bases, with 7 bases separating them.